This entry is about one T cell receptor (beta chain). What it recognizes is unknown. This sample is part of a study of cytomegalovirus exposure and HLA in healthy donors. Regarding the study as a whole: Clonal expansion, a later analysis showed, was greater in HLA-associated TCR beta chains than in equally common others.

13 Jbeta primers and 60 Vbeta primers were used for the PCR. Assay used: immunoSEQ multiplex PCR; TCRdb lists only in-frame clones, some missing. The table records some 50,000 clones, approximately 68% of them present only once. The germline V gene has CDR1 SGHVS and CDR2 FNYEAQ. V lost 1 base to trimming and J lost 0 bases, with 7 bases between them. This CDR3 has 15 amino acids. The chain combines TRBV7-6 with TRBJ2-1, with D tentatively TRBD2 (5 bases). Sequencing was carried out using PBMCs. The TCR sequence derives from a man aged 25-40 years in good health and CMV-seronegative. CDR3 sequence: CASSLVGSSYNEQFF. CDR3 sequence (DNA): TGTGCCAGCAGCTTAGTAGGGAGCTCCTACAATGAGCAGTTCTTC.